Listed below are T cell receptor beta chains from one sample, sequenced in a study of CD8 T cells in Susac syndrome. Using its own MiXCR run on the immunoSEQ multiplex PCR reads, TCRdb lists one record per CDR3 protein. The repertoire has approximately 170,000 distinct CDR3 sequences, approximately 92% of them found once; the top ten carry around 0.13%. The sequenced sample consisted of CD4+ T cells from PBMCs. These TCRs come from a human donor in good health. Each CDR3 is given with its conserved first and last residue. The D gene is left open where the match is weak. Where a row states a size, it is once, few, many or the class of an expanded clone; other rows omit it.

CDR3nt,CDR3aa,d_gene,j_gene,abundance,v_gene
TGTGCCAGCTCACCCCTCGACAAAGCGAACACCGGGGAGCTGTTTTTT,CASSPLDKANTGELFF,NA,TRBJ2-2,NA,TRBV18
TGCGCCAGCAGCTTGGCCGTGGGACAGGGTGGCTACACCTTC,CASSLAVGQGGYTF,TRBD1,TRBJ1-2,NA,TRBV5-1
TGCAGCGTTTGGGACAGGGATCATGAGCAGTTCTTC,CSVWDRDHEQFF,TRBD1,TRBJ2-1,NA,TRBV29-1
TGCAGCGTTGAGGAGATTATGAACACTGAAGCTTTCTTT,CSVEEIMNTEAFF,NA,TRBJ1-1,NA,TRBV29-1
TGTGCCAGCAGGGTGGGGGCACTGAATGAGCAGTTCTTC,CASRVGALNEQFF,NA,TRBJ2-1,NA,TRBV6-5
TGTGCCAGCACCAGGGGGCCCAAGGACACAGATACGCAGTATTTT,CASTRGPKDTDTQYF,TRBD1,TRBJ2-3,NA,TRBV2
TGTGCCATCAGTCGGACAGGGGAAGCACCCCTCCACTTT,CAISRTGEAPLHF,TRBD1,TRBJ1-6,NA,TRBV10-3
TGTGCCATCAGAGCGGACAGGGACAAGGGTGGCTACACCTTC,CAIRADRDKGGYTF,TRBD1,TRBJ1-2,NA,TRBV10-3
TGTGCCAGCAGCCAAGATCCCAATCAGCCCCAGCATTTT,CASSQDPNQPQHF,NA,TRBJ1-5,few,TRBV4-2
TGTGCCAGCACCCCACTCGGGACGTCCGAGACCCAGTACTTC,CASTPLGTSETQYF,NA,TRBJ2-5,NA,TRBV6-6
TGTGCCTGGAGTGTAGGTGCGGGGGACTCCTACAATGAGCAGTTCTTC,CAWSVGAGDSYNEQFF,TRBD2,TRBJ2-1,NA,TRBV30
TGTGCCAGCAGCCAAGGACCAGCCTCTTCACACGAGCAGTACTTC,CASSQGPASSHEQYF,NA,TRBJ2-7,NA,TRBV3-1
TGCAGCCCCAACAGGGGCCCCCTTGAAGCTTTCTTT,CSPNRGPLEAFF,TRBD1,TRBJ1-1,NA,TRBV29-1
TGCGCCAGCAGCTTGGGGTTGGGGAGGAACACTGAAGCTTTCTTT,CASSLGLGRNTEAFF,NA,TRBJ1-1,NA,TRBV5-1
TGTGCCTGGAGTGCGGGGGTAGTTGAAAAACTGTTTTTT,CAWSAGVVEKLFF,NA,TRBJ1-4,NA,TRBV30
TGCAGTGCTAGAGATTTATCGTGGGTGAACACTGAAGCTTTCTTT,CSARDLSWVNTEAFF,NA,TRBJ1-1,NA,TRBV20-1
TGCAGTGCTAGCTTTGTCCAAGATGAAAAACTGTTTTTT,CSASFVQDEKLFF,NA,TRBJ1-4,NA,TRBV20-1
TGTGCCAGCAGCAAGGACTCTCTCCCCTATGGCTACACCTTC,CASSKDSLPYGYTF,NA,TRBJ1-2,NA,TRBV5-4
TGTGCCAGCAGGGGACAGGATAATTCACCCCTCCACTTT,CASRGQDNSPLHF,TRBD1,TRBJ1-6,NA,TRBV7-8
TGTGCCAGCAGTTTCGGCAGGCGCTACACCTTC,CASSFGRRYTF,NA,TRBJ1-2,NA,TRBV28
TGTGCCAGCAGTGCTAATGGCGACACTGAAGCTTTCTTT,CASSANGDTEAFF,NA,TRBJ1-1,NA,TRBV6-4
TGTGCCACCAGCGGTGTGAACCCGGGGATGGATACGCAGTATTTT,CATSGVNPGMDTQYF,NA,TRBJ2-3,NA,TRBV15
TGTGCCACCAGCAGACCTAGCGGGGAGCTGTTTTTT,CATSRPSGELFF,NA,TRBJ2-2,NA,TRBV15
TGCGCCAGCAGCCAAGGTGACGCCGCCGGGGAGCTGTTTTTT,CASSQGDAAGELFF,NA,TRBJ2-2,NA,TRBV4-1
TGCAGTGCTAGAGATCCCCAGGGACTCCACCAGCCCCAGCATTTT,CSARDPQGLHQPQHF,NA,TRBJ1-5,NA,TRBV20-1
TGTGCCAGTAGTTCTGGGGGAGGAACAGATACGCAGTATTTT,CASSSGGGTDTQYF,NA,TRBJ2-3,few,TRBV19
TGCGCCAGCAGCTTGTACACCATGAACACTGAAGCTTTCTTT,CASSLYTMNTEAFF,NA,TRBJ1-1,once,TRBV5-1
TGTGCCAGCAGCCTTTGGACAGGGGGCGCCGGGCACGAGCAGTACTTC,CASSLWTGGAGHEQYF,TRBD1,TRBJ2-7,NA,TRBV13
TGTGCCAGCTCACCAGGGACACCCAAAAACATTCAGTACTTC,CASSPGTPKNIQYF,NA,TRBJ2-4,NA,TRBV18
TGTGCCAGCAGCTTAGATCTGTCCTATAATTCACCCCTCCACTTT,CASSLDLSYNSPLHF,NA,TRBJ1-6,NA,TRBV11-2
TGTGCCAGTGGATATGGACAGGTGACGGGGGAGCTGTTTTTT,CASGYGQVTGELFF,TRBD1,TRBJ2-2,NA,TRBV19
TGTGCCAGCAGCCCAATACAGGGTATCGGAACCTACGAGCAGTACTTC,CASSPIQGIGTYEQYF,NA,TRBJ2-7,NA,TRBV6-8
TGTGCCGTCATGACTCCTGGGGGTGATACGCAGTATTTT,CAVMTPGGDTQYF,NA,TRBJ2-3,once,TRBV5-4
TGTGCCAGCAGCTTAAACGGAGATCCCCTTGACGAGCAGTACTTC,CASSLNGDPLDEQYF,NA,TRBJ2-7,NA,TRBV7-3
TGTGCCAGCAGTGAATGGAGAGGGGAAACTGAAGCTTTCTTT,CASSEWRGETEAFF,NA,TRBJ1-1,NA,TRBV25-1
TGTGCCAGTTGGTACGGGACACCTGTCTCTGGGGCCAACGTCCTGACTTTC,CASWYGTPVSGANVLTF,NA,TRBJ2-6,NA,TRBV19
TGTGCCAGCACCCCGCGTCTAGTAGCGGACAATGAGCAGTTCTTC,CASTPRLVADNEQFF,NA,TRBJ2-1,NA,TRBV7-2
TGCAGCGTGTCCACAACGGACAGGGCTTCCTACGAGCAGTACTTC,CSVSTTDRASYEQYF,TRBD1,TRBJ2-7,NA,TRBV29-1
TGCAGTGCTAGAGCGAACATGGCCTACGAGCAGTACTTC,CSARANMAYEQYF,NA,TRBJ2-7,NA,TRBV20-1
TGCAGGGGCGCGTCGAACACTGAAGCTTTCTTT,CRGASNTEAFF,NA,TRBJ1-1,NA,TRBV20-1
TGCGCCAGCAGTGAGTCCCGGACAGGTTCCGAGCAGTACTTC,CASSESRTGSEQYF,TRBD1,TRBJ2-7,NA,TRBV10-2
TGCGCCAGCAGCGCTACCTCCGGGAGCCCTTCGGGCGAGCAGTACTTC,CASSATSGSPSGEQYF,NA,TRBJ2-7,NA,TRBV5-1
TGCGCCAGCAGCTACGGACAGGGGGCTTACAATGAGCAGTTCTTC,CASSYGQGAYNEQFF,TRBD1,TRBJ2-1,NA,TRBV5-1
TGTGCCAGCAGTGACATCCCACTAGCAACAGAGACCCAGTACTTC,CASSDIPLATETQYF,NA,TRBJ2-5,NA,TRBV2
TGCGCCAGCAGCCGAGGACATGCCCTTAAGGAGCAGTACTTC,CASSRGHALKEQYF,NA,TRBJ2-7,NA,TRBV4-1
TGCAGCGTTGAGCCAAAGGGGGGAAGGTTGACCCAGTACTTC,CSVEPKGGRLTQYF,NA,TRBJ2-5,NA,TRBV29-1
TGCAGCGTTGAAGATCTAGAAAACCGGGAGACCCAGTACTTC,CSVEDLENRETQYF,NA,TRBJ2-5,NA,TRBV29-1
TGTGCCACCAGTCGCAGGGACAATGAGCAGTTCTTC,CATSRRDNEQFF,NA,TRBJ2-1,NA,TRBV24-1
TGCAGTGCTGGGACTAGCGGGGGGCCGCTGCCAGGCAATGAGCAGTTCTTC,CSAGTSGGPLPGNEQFF,TRBD2,TRBJ2-1,NA,TRBV20-1
TGTGCCAGCTCACCTACCGAAATCAGGCATAACTATGGCTACACCTTC,CASSPTEIRHNYGYTF,NA,TRBJ1-2,NA,TRBV18
TGCAGCGCTGGGACACCGAACACCGGGGAGCTGTTTTTT,CSAGTPNTGELFF,NA,TRBJ2-2,NA,TRBV29-1
TGTGCCAGCAGCCAATTCAACGAGCAGTACTTC,CASSQFNEQYF,NA,TRBJ2-7,NA,TRBV3-1
TGTGCCAGCAGTTTAAAGGGGAGGGATGGCTACACCTTC,CASSLKGRDGYTF,NA,TRBJ1-2,NA,TRBV12-3/TRBV12-4
TGTGCCACCACCACGGGAGGCGGCTACGAGCAGTACTTC,CATTTGGGYEQYF,TRBD2,TRBJ2-7,NA,TRBV3-1
TGTGCCAGCAGTTACTCCCCAGGGTACTATGGCTACACCTTC,CASSYSPGYYGYTF,NA,TRBJ1-2,NA,TRBV6-5
TGTGCCAGCAGCGTAGAAGGAGGCAGCTACTATGGCTACACCTTC,CASSVEGGSYYGYTF,NA,TRBJ1-2,NA,TRBV9
TGTGCCAGCAGTTACCCCGGCAGCTCCTACGAGCAGTACTTC,CASSYPGSSYEQYF,NA,TRBJ2-7,once,TRBV6-5